Listed here is a single TCR beta chain. CDR1 is LNHDA, CDR2 SQIVND, per germline (reference sequence). This CDR3 comprises 15 residues. One tube held mixed TRB-A and TRB-B primer pools for touch-down PCR. TCRdb reprocessed the multiplex PCR reads and reports one entry per CDR3 protein, with no DNA. This sample contains about 4,200 distinct CDR3 sequences. The entry originates in a study of T cell clusters in autoimmune cytopenias. TRB amplification used roughly 250 ng of peripheral blood genomic DNA. This sample also belongs to another study, concerning T cell repertoires in aging, cancer and after chemotherapy.

The genes are TRBV19 and TRBJ2-4; the D gene TCRdb calls, TRBD1, cannot be checked with no DNA. Sequenced input: peripheral blood. This receptor was identified in a human donor in good health. The CDR3 protein is CASSGQGIPKNIQYF.